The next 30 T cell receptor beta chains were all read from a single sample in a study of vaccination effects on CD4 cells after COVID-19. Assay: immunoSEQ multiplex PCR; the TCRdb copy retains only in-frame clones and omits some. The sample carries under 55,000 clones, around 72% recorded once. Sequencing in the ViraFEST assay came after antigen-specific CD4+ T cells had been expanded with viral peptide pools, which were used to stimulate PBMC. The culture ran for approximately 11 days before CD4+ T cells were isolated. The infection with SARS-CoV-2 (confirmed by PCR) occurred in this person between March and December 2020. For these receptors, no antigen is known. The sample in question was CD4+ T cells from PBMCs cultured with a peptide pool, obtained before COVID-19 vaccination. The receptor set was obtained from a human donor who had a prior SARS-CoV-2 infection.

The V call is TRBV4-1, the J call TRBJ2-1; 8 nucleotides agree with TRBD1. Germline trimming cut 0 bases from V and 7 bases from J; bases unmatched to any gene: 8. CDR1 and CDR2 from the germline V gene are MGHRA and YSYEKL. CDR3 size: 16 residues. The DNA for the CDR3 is TGCGCCAGCAGCCAAGATGATCGACAGGGGATGAATGAGCAGTTCTTC. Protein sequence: CASSQDDRQGMNEQFF.

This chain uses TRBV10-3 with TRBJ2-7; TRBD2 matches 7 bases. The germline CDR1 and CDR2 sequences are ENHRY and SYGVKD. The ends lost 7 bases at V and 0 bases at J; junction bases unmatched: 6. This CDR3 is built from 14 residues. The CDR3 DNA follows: TGTGCCATCAAGAGTAGCGGGCCCTCCTACGAGCAGTACTTC. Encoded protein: CAIKSSGPSYEQYF.

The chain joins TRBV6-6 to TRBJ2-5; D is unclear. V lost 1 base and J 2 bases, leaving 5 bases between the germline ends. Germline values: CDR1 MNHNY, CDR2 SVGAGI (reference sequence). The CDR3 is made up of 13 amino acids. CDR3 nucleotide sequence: TGTGCCAGCAGTTACTGGCAACAAGAGACCCAGTACTTC. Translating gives CASSYWQQETQYF.

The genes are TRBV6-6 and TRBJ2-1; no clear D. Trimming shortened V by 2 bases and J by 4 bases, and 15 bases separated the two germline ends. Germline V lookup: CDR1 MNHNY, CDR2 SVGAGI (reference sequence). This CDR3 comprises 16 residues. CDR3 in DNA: TGTGCCAGCAGTTACGTATCTAGTACCTTTTACAATGAGCAGTTCTTC. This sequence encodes CASSYVSSTFYNEQFF.

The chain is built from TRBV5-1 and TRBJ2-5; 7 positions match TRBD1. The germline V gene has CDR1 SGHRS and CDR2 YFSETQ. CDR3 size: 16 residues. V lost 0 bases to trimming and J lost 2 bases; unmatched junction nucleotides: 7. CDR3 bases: TGCGCCAGCAGCTTGGGGGTTTGGGGACAGCAAGAGACCCAGTACTTC. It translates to CASSLGVWGQQETQYF.

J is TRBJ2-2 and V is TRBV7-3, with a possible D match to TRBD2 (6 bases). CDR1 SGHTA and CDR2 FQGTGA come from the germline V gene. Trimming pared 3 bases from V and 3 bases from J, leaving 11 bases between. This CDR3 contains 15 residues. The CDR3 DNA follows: TGTGCCAGCAGCTTGGAGGGTGGGCACACCGGGGAGCTGTTTTTT. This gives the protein CASSLEGGHTGELFF.

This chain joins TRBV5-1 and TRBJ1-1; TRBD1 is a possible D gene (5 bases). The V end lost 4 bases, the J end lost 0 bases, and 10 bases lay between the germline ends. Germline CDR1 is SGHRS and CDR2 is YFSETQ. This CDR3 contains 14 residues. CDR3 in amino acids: CASSLGTMNTEAFF. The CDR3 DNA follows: TGCGCCAGCAGCCTCGGGACGATGAACACTGAAGCTTTCTTT.

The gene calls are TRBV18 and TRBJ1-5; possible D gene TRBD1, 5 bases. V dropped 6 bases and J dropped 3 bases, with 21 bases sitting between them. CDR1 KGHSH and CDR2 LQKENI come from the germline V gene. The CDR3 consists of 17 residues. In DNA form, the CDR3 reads TGTGCCAGCTCCCCTTCAGATGGGGGATTGAACAATCAGCCCCAGCATTTT. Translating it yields CASSPSDGGLNNQPQHF.

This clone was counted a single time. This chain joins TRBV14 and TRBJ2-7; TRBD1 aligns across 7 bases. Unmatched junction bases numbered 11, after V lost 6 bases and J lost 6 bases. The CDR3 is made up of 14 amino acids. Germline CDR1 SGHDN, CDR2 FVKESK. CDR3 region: CASSRTSRGREQYF. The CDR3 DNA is TGTGCCAGCAGTCGAACTTCAAGGGGGCGCGAGCAGTACTTC. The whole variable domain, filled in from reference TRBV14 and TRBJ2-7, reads EAGVTQFPSHSVIEKGQTVTLRCDPISGHDNLYWYRRVMGKEIKFLLHFVKESKQDESGMPNNRFLAERTGGTYSTLKVQPAELEDSGVYFCASSRTSRGREQYFGPGTRLTVT.

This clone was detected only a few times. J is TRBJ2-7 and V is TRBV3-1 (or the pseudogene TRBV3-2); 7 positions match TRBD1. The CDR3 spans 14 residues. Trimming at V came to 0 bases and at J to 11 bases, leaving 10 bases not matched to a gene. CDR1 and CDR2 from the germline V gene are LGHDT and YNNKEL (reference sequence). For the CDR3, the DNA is TGTGCCAGCAGCCAAGATCTGGACAGGACCAGGGAGTACTTC. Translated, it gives CASSQDLDRTREYF.

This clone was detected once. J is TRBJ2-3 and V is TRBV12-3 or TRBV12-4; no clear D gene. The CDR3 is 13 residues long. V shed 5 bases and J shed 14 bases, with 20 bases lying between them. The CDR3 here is CASSPHRSSNLYF. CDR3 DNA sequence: TGTGCCAGCAGTCCCCATCGGAGTAGCAACTTGTATTTT.

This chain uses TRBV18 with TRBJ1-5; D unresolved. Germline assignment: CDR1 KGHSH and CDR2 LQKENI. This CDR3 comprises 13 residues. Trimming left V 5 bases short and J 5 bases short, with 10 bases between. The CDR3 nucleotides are TGTGCCAGCTCATATGGGTGGGATCAGCCCCAGCATTTT. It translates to CASSYGWDQPQHF.

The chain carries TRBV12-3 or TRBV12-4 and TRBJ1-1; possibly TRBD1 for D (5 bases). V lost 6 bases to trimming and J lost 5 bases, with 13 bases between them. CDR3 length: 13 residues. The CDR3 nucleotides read TGTGCCAGCAGCCCTATTGGGGGTACTGAAGCTTTCTTT. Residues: CASSPIGGTEAFF.

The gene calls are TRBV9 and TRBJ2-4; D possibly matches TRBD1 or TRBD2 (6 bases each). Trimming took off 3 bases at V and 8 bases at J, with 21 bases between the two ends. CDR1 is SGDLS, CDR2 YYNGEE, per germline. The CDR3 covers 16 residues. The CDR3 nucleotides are TGTGCCAGCAGCGATCGAGGCACAGGGCCGGGGGACATTCAGTACTTC. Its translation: CASSDRGTGPGDIQYF.

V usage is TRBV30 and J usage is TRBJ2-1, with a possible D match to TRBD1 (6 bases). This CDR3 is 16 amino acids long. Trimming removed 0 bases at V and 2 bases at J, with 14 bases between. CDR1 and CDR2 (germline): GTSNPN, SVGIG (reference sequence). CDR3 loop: CAWSVILGTPYNEQFF. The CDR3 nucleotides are TGTGCCTGGAGTGTAATCTTAGGGACACCCTACAATGAGCAGTTCTTC.

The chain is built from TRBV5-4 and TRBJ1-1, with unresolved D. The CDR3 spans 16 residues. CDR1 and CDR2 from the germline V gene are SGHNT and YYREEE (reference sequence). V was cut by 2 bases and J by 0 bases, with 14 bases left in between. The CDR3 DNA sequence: TGTGCCAGCAGCTTTCCGACCCAAGATCTGAACACTGAAGCTTTCTTT. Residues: CASSFPTQDLNTEAFF.

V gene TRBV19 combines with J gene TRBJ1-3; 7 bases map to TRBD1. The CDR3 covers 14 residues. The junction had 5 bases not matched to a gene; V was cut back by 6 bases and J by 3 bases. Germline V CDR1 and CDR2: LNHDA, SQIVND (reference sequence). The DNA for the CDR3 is TGTGCCAGTAGCCGGGACAGTATTGGAAACACCATATATTTT. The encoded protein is CASSRDSIGNTIYF.

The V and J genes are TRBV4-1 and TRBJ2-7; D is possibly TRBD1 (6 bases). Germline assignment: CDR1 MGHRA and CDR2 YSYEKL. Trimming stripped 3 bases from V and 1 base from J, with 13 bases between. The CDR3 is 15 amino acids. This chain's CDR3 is CASSHQQGPSYEQYF. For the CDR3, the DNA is TGCGCCAGCAGCCACCAACAGGGACCATCCTACGAGCAGTACTTC.

The chain's CDR3 is CASSLIRDPSYNEQFF. The CDR3 DNA follows: TGTGCCAGCAGCTTAATACGGGACCCCTCCTACAATGAGCAGTTCTTC. The chain uses TRBV7-9 and TRBJ2-1; D possibly uses TRBD1 or TRBD2 (5 bases each). In germline, CDR1 is SEHNR, CDR2 FQNEAQ (reference sequence). The CDR3 is made up of 16 amino acids. Between the trimmed V and J ends, which lost 2 bases and 0 bases, there was a span of 11 bases. The variable domain in full, completed from reference TRBV7-9 and TRBJ2-1, reads DTGVSQNPRHKITKRGQNVTFRCDPISEHNRLYWYRQTLGQGPEFLTYFQNEAQLEKSRLLSDRFSAERPKGSFSTLEIQRTEQGDSAMYLCASSLIRDPSYNEQFFGPGTRLTVL.

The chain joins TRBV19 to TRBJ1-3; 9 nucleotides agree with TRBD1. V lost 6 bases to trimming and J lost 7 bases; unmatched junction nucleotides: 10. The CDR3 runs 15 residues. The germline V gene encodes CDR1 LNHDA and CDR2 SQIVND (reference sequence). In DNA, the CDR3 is TGTGCCAGTAGAGACCCGGGACAGGGCCCCAACACCATATATTTT. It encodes CASRDPGQGPNTIYF.

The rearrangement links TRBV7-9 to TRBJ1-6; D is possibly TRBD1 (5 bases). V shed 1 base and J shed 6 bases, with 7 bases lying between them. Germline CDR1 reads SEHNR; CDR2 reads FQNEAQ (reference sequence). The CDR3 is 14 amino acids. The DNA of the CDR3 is TGTGCCAGCAGCTTAGGACAGCTTAATTCACCCCTCCACTTT. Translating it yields CASSLGQLNSPLHF.

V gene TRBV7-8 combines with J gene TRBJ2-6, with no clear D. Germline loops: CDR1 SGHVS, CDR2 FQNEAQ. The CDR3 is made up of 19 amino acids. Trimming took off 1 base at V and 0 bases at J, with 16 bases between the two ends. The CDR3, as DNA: TGTGCCAGCAGCTTAGTTTCGTTCATAGTTGGCTCTGGGGCCAACGTCCTGACTTTC. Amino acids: CASSLVSFIVGSGANVLTF.

The CDR3 reads CASSVDRLSGELFF. The CDR3 coding sequence is TGTGCCAGCAGCGTAGATCGGCTCTCCGGGGAGCTGTTTTTT. This sequence joins TRBV9 and TRBJ2-2; D call uncertain. With 0 bases removed from V and 6 bases from J, the gap between germline ends came to 9 bases. Germline V gene sequence: CDR1 SGDLS, CDR2 YYNGEE. This CDR3 is 14 amino acids long.

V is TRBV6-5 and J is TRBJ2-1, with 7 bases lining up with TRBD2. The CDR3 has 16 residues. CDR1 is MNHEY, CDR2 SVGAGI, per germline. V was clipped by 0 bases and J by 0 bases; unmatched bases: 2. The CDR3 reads CASSYSGGSSYNEQFF. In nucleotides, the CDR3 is TGTGCCAGCAGTTACTCGGGCGGGAGCTCCTACAATGAGCAGTTCTTC.

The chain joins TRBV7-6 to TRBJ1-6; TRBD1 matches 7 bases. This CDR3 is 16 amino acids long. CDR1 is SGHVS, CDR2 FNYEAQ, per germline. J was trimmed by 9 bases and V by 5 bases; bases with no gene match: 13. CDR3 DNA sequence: TGTGCCAGCAGCCGTATGACAGGGATGATCGGTTCACCCCTCCACTTT. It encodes CASSRMTGMIGSPLHF.

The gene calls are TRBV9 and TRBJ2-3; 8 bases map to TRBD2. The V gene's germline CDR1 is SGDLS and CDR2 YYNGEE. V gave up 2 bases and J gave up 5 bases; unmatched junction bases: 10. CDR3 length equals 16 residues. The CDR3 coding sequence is TGTGCCAGCAGCGTGGCGGGGGGCAGCCTTGAAGATACGCAGTATTTT. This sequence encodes CASSVAGGSLEDTQYF. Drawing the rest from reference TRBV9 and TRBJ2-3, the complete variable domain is DSGVTQTPKHLITATGQRVTLRCSPRSGDLSVYWYQQSLDQGLQFLIQYYNGEERAKGNILERFSAQQFPDLHSELNLSSLELGDSALYFCASSVAGGSLEDTQYFGPGTRLTVL.

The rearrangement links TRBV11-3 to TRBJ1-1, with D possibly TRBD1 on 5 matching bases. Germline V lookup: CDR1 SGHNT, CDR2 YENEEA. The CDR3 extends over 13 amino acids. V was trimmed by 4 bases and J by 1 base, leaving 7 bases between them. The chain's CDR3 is CASSSRGNTEAFF. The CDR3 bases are TGTGCCAGCAGCTCTAGGGGGAACACTGAAGCTTTCTTT. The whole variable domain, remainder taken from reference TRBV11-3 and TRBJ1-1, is EAGVVQSPRYKIIEKKQPVAFWCNPISGHNTLYWYLQNLGQGPELLIRYENEEAVDDSQLPKDRFSAERLKGVDSTLKIQPAELGDSAVYLCASSSRGNTEAFFGQGTRLTVV.

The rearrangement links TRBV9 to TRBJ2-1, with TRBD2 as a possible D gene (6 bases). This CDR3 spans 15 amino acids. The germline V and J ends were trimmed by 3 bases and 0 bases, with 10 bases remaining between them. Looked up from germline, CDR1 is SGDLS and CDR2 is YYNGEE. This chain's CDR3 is CASSASVSSYNEQFF. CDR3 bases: TGTGCCAGCAGCGCTAGCGTGAGCTCCTACAATGAGCAGTTCTTC.

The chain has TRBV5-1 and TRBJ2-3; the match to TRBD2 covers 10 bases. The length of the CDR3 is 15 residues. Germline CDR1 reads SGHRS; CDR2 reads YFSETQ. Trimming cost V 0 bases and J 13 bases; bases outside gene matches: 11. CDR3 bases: TGCGCCAGCAGCTTGGCCATGGCTAGCGGGAGCCGTGAGTATTTT. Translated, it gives CASSLAMASGSREYF. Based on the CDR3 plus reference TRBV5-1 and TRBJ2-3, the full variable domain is KAGVTQTPRYLIKTRGQQVTLSCSPISGHRSVSWYQQTPGQGLQFLFEYFSETQRNKGNFPGRFSGRQFSNSRSEMNVSTLELGDSALYLCASSLAMASGSREYFGPGTRLTVL.

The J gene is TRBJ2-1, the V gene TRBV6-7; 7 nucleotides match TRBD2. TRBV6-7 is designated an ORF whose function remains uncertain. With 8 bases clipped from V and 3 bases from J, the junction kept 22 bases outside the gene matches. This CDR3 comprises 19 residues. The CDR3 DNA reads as TGTGCCAGCTACGGGGGGAGGGAGGGTGTGGGCTCCGTCTACAATGAGCAGTTCTTC. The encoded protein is CASYGGREGVGSVYNEQFF.